This T cell receptor beta chain was identified during a study of neurological immune-mediated disorders. Trimming took 5 bases from V and 8 from J, leaving 10 bases between them. CDR1 MNHEY and CDR2 SVGEGT come from the germline V gene. The CDR3 runs to 12 residues. TCRdb used MiXCR to reprocess the 5' RACE reads, holding one entry per CDR3 protein. The table includes 55,000 to 70,000 distinct CDR3 sequences, more than 9.5% detected once. This clonotype occurred many times. Preparation of the unsorted libraries drew on 2 million PBMCs stored at -80 C. Sequencing input: PBMCs. This chain joins TRBV6-2 or TRBV6-3 and TRBJ1-5; tentative D call: TRBD1 (5 bases). The receptor's source is a man between 60 and 75 years old in good health. The CDR3 protein is CASSDSLEPQHF. Written as DNA, the CDR3 is TGTGCCAGCAGTGACAGCCTTGAGCCCCAGCATTTT.